A selection of T cell receptor beta chains follows, all from one sample in a study of regulatory T cells in long-lasting Graves disease. TCRdb re-called the multiplex PCR reads with MiXCR, one entry per CDR3 protein. The sample has hundreds of thousands of distinct CDR3 sequences; less than 20% are singletons. These data were likewise used in another study, on T cells in Graves' hyperthyroidism and ophthalmopathy.

The specimen comprised peripheral blood mononuclear cells (PBMCs), sampled at new diagnosis, from a patient treated with antithyroid drugs. The receptors stem from a woman aged 25 to 39 with Graves disease. The conserved cysteine and the conserved F or W are not part of the CDR3 here. The order of the fields is V gene, clone size, CDR3 protein. Some rows have no size entry. The others give once, few or many, or a class for an expanded clone.

V: TRBV7-9; size: few; CDR3: ASSPVGTQY
V: TRBV5-1; size: -; CDR3: ASSLYLGLNTEAF
V: TRBV27; size: -; CDR3: ASSFGTGDQNKQY
V: TRBV14; size: few; CDR3: ASSQVRIGGAF
V: TRBV3-1; size: many; CDR3: ASSQGWTATSTDTQY
V: TRBV7-3; size: -; CDR3: AMERQGAEDTQY
V: TRBV6-1; size: -; CDR3: ASSVTFLLNTGELF
V: TRBV5-1; size: few; CDR3: ASSLTGDSTDTQY
V: TRBV7-3; size: few; CDR3: ASSLTAVGAEQY
V: TRBV4-2; size: -; CDR3: ASSQDGARVDTIY